The 14 T cell receptor beta chains below all came from one sample that was sequenced in a study of cytomegalovirus exposure and HLA in healthy donors. This table comes from immunoSEQ multiplex PCR, and its TCRdb copy is limited to in-frame clones, with some not included. In the table there are fewer than 200,000 clones, 85% of which are singletons. Source material: PBMCs. These receptors all stem from a man between 18 and 29 years old in good health and CMV-seropositive.

The chain has TRBV5-4 and TRBJ2-7; TRBD1 is a possible D gene (6 bases). The V end lost 5 bases, the J end lost 2 bases, and 11 bases lay between the germline ends. Germline values: CDR1 SGHNT, CDR2 YYREEE (reference sequence). The CDR3 has 13 residues. The CDR3 nucleotides read TGTGCCAGCAGTTACGGGACAACCTACGAGCAGTACTTC. Translating gives CASSYGTTYEQYF.

The chain carries TRBV19 and TRBJ1-5, with D possibly matching TRBD1 (5 bases). CDR3 size: 16 residues. Per the germline V gene, CDR1 is LNHDA and CDR2 is SQIVND (reference sequence). V was pared by 2 bases and J by 4 bases, with 15 bases between. This CDR3 is CASSIFASGGNQPQHF. In DNA form, the CDR3 reads TGTGCCAGTAGTATATTTGCGTCCGGGGGGAATCAGCCCCAGCATTTT.

A single count supports this clone. CDR3 protein: CASSVGLAGGTGELFF. CDR3 sequence (DNA): TGTGCCAGCAGCGTAGGGCTAGCGGGGGGCACCGGGGAGCTGTTTTTT. The chain has TRBV9 and TRBJ2-2; 11 bases agree with TRBD2. Germline assignment: CDR1 SGDLS and CDR2 YYNGEE. The CDR3 length is 16 residues. The trim removed 0 bases at V and 4 bases at J, leaving 2 bases unmatched.

The gene calls are TRBV2 and TRBJ2-2; 7 bases are a match to TRBD1. This CDR3 comprises 14 residues. The junction had 6 bases not matched to a gene; V was cut back by 4 bases and J by 7 bases. The germline CDR1 and CDR2 sequences are SNHLY and FYNNEI. The CDR3 spells CASSGQGYGGELFF. The CDR3 DNA follows: TGTGCCAGCAGTGGACAGGGATACGGCGGGGAGCTGTTTTTT.

The chain is built from TRBV19 and TRBJ2-1; perhaps TRBD1 as D (5 bases). The CDR3 runs to 15 residues. Deletions cut 4 bases from V and 0 bases from J, with 10 bases between. CDR1 is LNHDA and CDR2 is SQIVND in the germline V gene (reference sequence). DNA of the CDR3: TGTGCCAGTAGTAGGGGCTTGCTCTCCTACAATGAGCAGTTCTTC. This sequence encodes CASSRGLLSYNEQFF.

The DNA of the CDR3 is TGTGCCAGCAGTTTAGACACAGGGAGGAACACTGAAGCTTTCTTT. Translating gives CASSLDTGRNTEAFF. The gene calls are TRBV28 and TRBJ1-1, with a weak D call TRBD1 (6 bases). Trimming removed 2 bases from V and 1 base from J, with 11 bases in between. Looked up from germline, CDR1 is MDHEN and CDR2 is SYDVKM. This CDR3 has 15 residues.

The chain carries TRBV28 and TRBJ1-6; weak D call: TRBD1 (6 bases). The germline gives CDR1 MDHEN, CDR2 SYDVKM. The V end was cut by 7 bases, the J end by 7 bases, with 14 bases between. The CDR3 loop spans 14 amino acids. In DNA form, the CDR3 reads TGTGCCAGCAACTCGCCCAGGGGAAATTCACCCCTCCACTTT. Translating gives CASNSPRGNSPLHF.

This sequence joins TRBV2 and TRBJ1-5, with D unclear. Germline V gives CDR1 SNHLY, CDR2 FYNNEI. This CDR3 has 14 residues. The ends were cut back, 4 bases at V and 4 bases at J, with 11 bases in the middle. Here the CDR3 DNA reads TGTGCCAGCAGTGGAGTTGCGGCGAATCAGCCCCAGCATTTT. Translated, it gives CASSGVAANQPQHF.

The chain joins TRBV6-1 to TRBJ1-3; D is unclear. V dropped 0 bases and J dropped 3 bases, with 12 bases sitting between them. The length of the CDR3 is 16 residues. Germline loops: CDR1 MNHNS, CDR2 SASEGT. The CDR3 nucleotides read TGTGCCAGCAGTGAAGCGCTTCCGGGGAATGGAAACACCATATATTTT. This codes for CASSEALPGNGNTIYF.

The J gene is TRBJ2-7, the V gene TRBV2, with TRBD1 identical over 7 bases. J gave up 3 bases and V 0 bases, and 8 bases lay outside the gene matches. Germline-derived CDR1 and CDR2 are SNHLY and FYNNEI. The CDR3 has 16 amino acids. As DNA, the CDR3 is TGTGCCAGCAGTGAAGCGGCGCCACAGGGGATCTACGAGCAGTACTTC. This sequence encodes CASSEAAPQGIYEQYF.

The chain employs TRBV27 and TRBJ1-1, with D uncertain. CDR3 length equals 14 residues. Trimming cost V 3 bases and J 4 bases, with 12 bases left between them. Germline V gene lookup returns CDR1 MNHEY and CDR2 SMNVEV (reference sequence). The CDR3 is CASSFRSRGTEAFF. The CDR3 nucleotides are TGTGCCAGCAGTTTTCGGTCGCGGGGCACTGAAGCTTTCTTT.

This clone was counted between two and nine times. This chain connects TRBV7-2 to TRBJ1-3; 10 positions match TRBD1. Losses at the gene ends were 4 bases for V and 8 bases for J; bases not matched to a gene: 8. The germline V gene encodes CDR1 SGHTA and CDR2 FQGNSA. The CDR3 consists of 15 residues. This CDR3 is CASSSPDRGLHTIYF. Written as DNA, the CDR3 is TGTGCCAGCAGCTCCCCTGACAGGGGGCTGCACACCATATATTTT.

The chain links TRBV5-4 to TRBJ2-1; D call uncertain. Germline V gene data show CDR1 as SGHNT and CDR2 as YYREEE (reference sequence). CDR3 length: 16 amino acids. V gave up 2 bases and J gave up 2 bases, with 14 bases separating them. CDR3 loop: CASSFYSAVTYNEQFF. CDR3 coding DNA: TGTGCCAGCAGCTTTTACTCGGCGGTCACCTACAATGAGCAGTTCTTC.

This rearrangement joins TRBV30 to TRBJ2-1, with TRBD2 matching over 9 bases. The CDR3 extends over 13 amino acids. V was clipped by 8 bases and J by 9 bases; unmatched bases: 11. Germline lookup yields CDR1 GTSNPN and CDR2 SVGIG (reference sequence). Written as DNA, the CDR3 is TGTGCCCTGACCCGGAGGCGGGAGGGTGAGCAGTTCTTC. Translation: CALTRRREGEQFF.